This entry features one TCR beta chain sequence. Profiling relied on immunoSEQ multiplex PCR, and the TCRdb table lists in-frame clones only, not all of them. The table lists 150,000 to 200,000 clones, 84% of them singletons. This CDR3 has 12 amino acids. CDR1 and CDR2 from the germline V gene are LGHDT and YNNKEL (reference sequence). The V and J ends lost 4 bases and 8 bases, in that order; junction bases with no gene match: 3. These data belong to a study of blood T cell repertoires in COVID-19. The sequenced sample was PBMCs or T cells enriched from blood (not recorded which). The receptor was isolated from a woman aged 50 to 65 who had recovered from COVID-19. The V and J genes are TRBV3-1 (or the pseudogene TRBV3-2) and TRBJ1-1; TRBD1 aligns across 8 bases. CDR3 protein: CASSPDREEAFF. CDR3 coding DNA: TGTGCCAGCAGCCCGGACAGGGAGGAAGCTTTCTTT.